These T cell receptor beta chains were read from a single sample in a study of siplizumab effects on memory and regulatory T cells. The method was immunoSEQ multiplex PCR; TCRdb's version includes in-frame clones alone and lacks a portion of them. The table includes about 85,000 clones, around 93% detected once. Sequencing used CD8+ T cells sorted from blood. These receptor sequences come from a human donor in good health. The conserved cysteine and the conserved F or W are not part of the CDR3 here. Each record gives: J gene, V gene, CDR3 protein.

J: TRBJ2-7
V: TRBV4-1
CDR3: ASSQVPASGSYEQY

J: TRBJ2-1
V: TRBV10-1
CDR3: ASSDGTNYNEQF

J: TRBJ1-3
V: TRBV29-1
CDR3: SVLLSGNTIY

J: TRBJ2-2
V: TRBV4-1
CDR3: ASSNRGQGAGELF

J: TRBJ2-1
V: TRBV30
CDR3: AWSRGIYNEQF

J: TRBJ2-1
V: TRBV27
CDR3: ASSHLGGGGRNEQF

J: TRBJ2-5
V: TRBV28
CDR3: ASSAQETQY

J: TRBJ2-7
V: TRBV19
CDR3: ASSIGTGGVYEQY

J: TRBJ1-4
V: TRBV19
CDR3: ASSVTGTLAEKLF

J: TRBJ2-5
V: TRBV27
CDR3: ASSFQGRWETQY

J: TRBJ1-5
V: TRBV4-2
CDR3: ASSQVPRYGNQPQH

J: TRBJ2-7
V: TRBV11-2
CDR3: ATIGLAETYEQY

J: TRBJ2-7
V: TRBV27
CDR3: ASSLSESYEQY

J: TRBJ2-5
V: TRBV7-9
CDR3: ASSLVPPRGIVETQY